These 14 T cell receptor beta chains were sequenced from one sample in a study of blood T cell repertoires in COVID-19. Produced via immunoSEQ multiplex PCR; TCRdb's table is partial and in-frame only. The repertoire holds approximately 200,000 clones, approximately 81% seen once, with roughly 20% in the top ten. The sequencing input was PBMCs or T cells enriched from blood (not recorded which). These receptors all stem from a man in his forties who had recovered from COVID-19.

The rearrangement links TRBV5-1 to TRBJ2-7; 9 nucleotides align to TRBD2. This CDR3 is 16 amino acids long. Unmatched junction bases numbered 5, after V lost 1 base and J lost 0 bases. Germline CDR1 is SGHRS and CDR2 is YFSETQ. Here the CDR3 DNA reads TGCGCCAGCAGCTTGATGCGGGAGGGGTTCTCCTACGAGCAGTACTTC. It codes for CASSLMREGFSYEQYF.

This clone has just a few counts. The CDR3 region has the DNA TGTGCCAGCAGTCGTGGTGCGACCTACGAGCAGTACTTC. Translated, it gives CASSRGATYEQYF. J is TRBJ2-7 and V is TRBV27; D is ambiguous. CDR3 length equals 13 residues. Germline V gene lookup returns CDR1 MNHEY and CDR2 SMNVEV (reference sequence). V dropped 5 bases and J dropped 2 bases, with 10 bases sitting between them.

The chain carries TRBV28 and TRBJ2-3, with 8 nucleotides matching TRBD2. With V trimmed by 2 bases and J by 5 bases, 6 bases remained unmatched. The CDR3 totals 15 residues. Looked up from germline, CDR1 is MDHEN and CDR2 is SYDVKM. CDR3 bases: TGTGCCAGCAGTTTAGCCGGGACTAGGGAAGATACGCAGTATTTT. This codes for CASSLAGTREDTQYF.

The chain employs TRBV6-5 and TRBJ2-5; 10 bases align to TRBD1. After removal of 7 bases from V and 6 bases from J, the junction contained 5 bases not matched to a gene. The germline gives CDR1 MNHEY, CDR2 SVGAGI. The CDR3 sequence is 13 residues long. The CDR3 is CASKTGGKKTQYF. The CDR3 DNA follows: TGTGCCAGCAAGACAGGGGGCAAAAAGACCCAGTACTTC.

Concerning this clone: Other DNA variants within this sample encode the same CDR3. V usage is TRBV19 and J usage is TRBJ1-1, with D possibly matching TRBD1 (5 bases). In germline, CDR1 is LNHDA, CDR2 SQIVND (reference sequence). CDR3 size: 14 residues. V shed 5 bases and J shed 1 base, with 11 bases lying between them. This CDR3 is CASSPSQGNTEAFF. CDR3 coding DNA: TGTGCCAGTAGTCCATCGCAGGGGAACACTGAAGCTTTCTTT.

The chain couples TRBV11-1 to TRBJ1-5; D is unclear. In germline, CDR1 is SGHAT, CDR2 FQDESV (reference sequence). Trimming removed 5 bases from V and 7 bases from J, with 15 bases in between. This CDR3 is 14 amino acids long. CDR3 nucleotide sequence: TGTGCCAGCAGCCCCGGAGGGAGAGGACAGCCCCAGCATTTT. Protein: CASSPGGRGQPQHF.

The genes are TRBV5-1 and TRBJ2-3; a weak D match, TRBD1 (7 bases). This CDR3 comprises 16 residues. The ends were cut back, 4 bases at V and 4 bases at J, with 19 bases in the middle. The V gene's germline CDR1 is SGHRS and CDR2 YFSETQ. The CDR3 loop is CASSHSQGGTADTQYF. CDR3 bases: TGCGCCAGCAGCCATTCCCAGGGGGGAACGGCAGATACGCAGTATTTT. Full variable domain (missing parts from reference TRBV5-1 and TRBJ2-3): KAGVTQTPRYLIKTRGQQVTLSCSPISGHRSVSWYQQTPGQGLQFLFEYFSETQRNKGNFPGRFSGRQFSNSRSEMNVSTLELGDSALYLCASSHSQGGTADTQYFGPGTRLTVL.

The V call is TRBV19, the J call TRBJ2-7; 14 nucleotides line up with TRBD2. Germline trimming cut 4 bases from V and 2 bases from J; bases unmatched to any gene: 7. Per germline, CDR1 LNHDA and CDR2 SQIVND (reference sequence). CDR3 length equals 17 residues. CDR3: CASSRGLAGATPYEQYF. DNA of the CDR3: TGTGCCAGTAGTAGGGGACTAGCGGGAGCTACCCCCTACGAGCAGTACTTC.

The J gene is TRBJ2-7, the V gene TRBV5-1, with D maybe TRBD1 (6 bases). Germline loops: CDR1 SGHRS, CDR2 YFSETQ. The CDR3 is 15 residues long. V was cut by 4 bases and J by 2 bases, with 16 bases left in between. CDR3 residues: CASSPHRETTYEQYF. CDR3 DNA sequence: TGCGCCAGCAGCCCACACAGGGAAACTACCTACGAGCAGTACTTC. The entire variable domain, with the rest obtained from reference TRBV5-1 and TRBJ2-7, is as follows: KAGVTQTPRYLIKTRGQQVTLSCSPISGHRSVSWYQQTPGQGLQFLFEYFSETQRNKGNFPGRFSGRQFSNSRSEMNVSTLELGDSALYLCASSPHRETTYEQYFGPGTRLTVT.

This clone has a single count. CDR3 loop: CASSSGRVMNTEAFF. CDR3 coding DNA: TGTGCCAGCAGCTCAGGCAGGGTCATGAACACTGAAGCTTTCTTT. This sequence joins TRBV7-9 and TRBJ1-1; TRBD1 is a possible D gene (5 bases). The germline gives CDR1 SEHNR, CDR2 FQNEAQ (reference sequence). This CDR3 spans 15 amino acids. Trimming removed 4 bases from V and 0 bases from J, with 12 bases in between. Together with reference TRBV7-9 and TRBJ1-1, the CDR3 gives the full variable domain: DTGVSQNPRHKITKRGQNVTFRCDPISEHNRLYWYRQTLGQGPEFLTYFQNEAQLEKSRLLSDRFSAERPKGSFSTLEIQRTEQGDSAMYLCASSSGRVMNTEAFFGQGTRLTVV.

CDR3 coding DNA: TGTGCCTGGAATTTTGCAGACACTGAAGCTTTCTTT. It codes for CAWNFADTEAFF. The rearrangement uses TRBV30 and TRBJ1-1; D is unresolved. V dropped 4 bases and J dropped 3 bases, with 9 bases sitting between them. Germline V lookup: CDR1 GTSNPN, CDR2 SVGIG (reference sequence). There are 12 residues in the CDR3. The full variable domain, completed using reference TRBV30 and TRBJ1-1, is SQTIHQWPATLVQPVGSPLSLECTVEGTSNPNLYWYRQAAGRGLQLLFYSVGIGQISSEVPQNLSASRPQDRQFILSSKKLLLSDSGFYLCAWNFADTEAFFGQGTRLTVV.

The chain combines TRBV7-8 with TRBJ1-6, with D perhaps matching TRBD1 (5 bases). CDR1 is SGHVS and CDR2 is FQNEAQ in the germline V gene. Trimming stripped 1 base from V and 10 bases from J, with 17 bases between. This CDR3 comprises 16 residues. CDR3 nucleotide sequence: TGTGCCAGCAGCTTAGATTTGATGACAGCTACATCACCCCTCCACTTT. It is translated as CASSLDLMTATSPLHF.

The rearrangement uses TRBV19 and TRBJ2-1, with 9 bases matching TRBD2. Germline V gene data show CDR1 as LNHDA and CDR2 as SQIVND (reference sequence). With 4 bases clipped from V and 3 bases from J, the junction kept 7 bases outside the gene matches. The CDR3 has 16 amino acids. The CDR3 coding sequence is TGTGCCAGTAGTACCATTTTAGCGGGGGTCTACAATGAGCAGTTCTTC. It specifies CASSTILAGVYNEQFF.

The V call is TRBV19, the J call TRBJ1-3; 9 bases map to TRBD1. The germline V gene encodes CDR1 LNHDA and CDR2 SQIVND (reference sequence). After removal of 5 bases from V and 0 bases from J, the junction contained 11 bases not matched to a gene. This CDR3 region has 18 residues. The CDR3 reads CASSGSPGQGSSGNTIYF. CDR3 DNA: TGTGCCAGTAGTGGGAGCCCGGGACAGGGAAGCTCTGGAAACACCATATATTTT.